The entry below describes one TCR beta chain. Its antigen remains unknown. Trimming stripped 5 bases from V and 0 bases from J, with 10 bases between. The CDR3 loop spans 14 amino acids. CDR1 is SNHLY, CDR2 FYNNEI, per germline. Time point denoted: pre-sensitization, week 0. The treatment: therapeutic diphenylcyclopropenone sensitization with weekly scalp DPC. This sample was taken from a study of human T cells and chemical hapten exposure. Study-level background: Patch tests applied 0.01% DPC to the upper back, read at 6 days. Study outcomes and limitations: Counts of expanded TCRs (at PT1) showed a positive correlation with patch test score.

TCRdb passed the RACE reads through MiXCR, listing each CDR3 protein once. The sample lists approximately 180,000 distinct CDR3 sequences, 30% occurring once. This specimen consisted of whole blood, obtained in connection with sensitization to the hapten diphenylcyclopropenone (DPC). This sequence originates from a young woman with alopecia areata. Some clones in this sample may be carry-over from other donors' samples. The chain combines TRBV2 with TRBJ1-1, with no clear D. This CDR3 reads CASSNRGLNTEAFF. For the CDR3, the DNA is TGTGCCAGCAGTAACCGGGGATTGAACACTGAAGCTTTCTTT.